This paragraph reports one TCR beta chain. This receptor's antigen is unknown. No per-base quality is available; no much larger clone lies one base away. These data originate in a study of OX40 agonist ivuxolimab in advanced cancers. In terms of the full investigation: The costimulatory receptor OX40 (CD134) was targeted by ivuxolimab, a fully human IgG2 agonistic monoclonal antibody. Patients were allowed to have had prior anti-PD-1, anti-PD-L1 or anti-CTLA-4 therapy, and 30% to 40% of the dose-escalation patients had previously received checkpoint inhibitors. The purpose of peripheral TCRbeta sequencing was to test whether ivuxolimab changed TCR sequence diversity and led to clonal T-cell expansion. The paper describes the monotherapy dose-escalation part (N of about 57 patients) of the phase I trial of ivuxolimab. Among the approximately 54 dose-escalation patients, around 20 had hepatocellular carcinoma, roughly 15 melanoma, 9 renal cell carcinoma and 9 head and neck cancer. Three dose-escalation patients achieved partial responses, one with hepatocellular carcinoma and two with cutaneous melanoma. In the dose-escalation cohort, 65% to 85% of patients were male, and the mean age was around 65 years with a range of roughly 23 to 79. Intravenous ivuxolimab was administered to patients every 2 weeks at six dose levels: 0.01, 0.1, 0.3, 1.5, 3 and 10 mg/kg. What the study reported, not specific to this receptor: At doses of 0.1 to 3.0 mg/kg, clonal expansion of both CD4+ and CD8+ blood T cells was observed from baseline to week 6. In the 0.1-3.0 mg/kg groups, partial responders were among the patients with the lowest normalized peripheral clonal expansion, particularly in CD8+ T cells. Low levels of normalized T-cell clonal expansion were also seen in some patients who did not respond. The antigen specificity of the clonally expanded peripheral T cells was not determined. On average, CD8+ T cells showed more expanded clones than CD4+ T cells after ivuxolimab.

Patients with autoimmune disease history or receiving systemic immunosuppression were excluded from the trial. Peripheral blood for TCR sequencing was drawn from every dose cohort at baseline, at cycle 4 day 1 and at cycle 7 day 1. The samples were taken from a phase I, first-in-human, multicenter, open-label dose-escalation trial of ivuxolimab. The trial enrolled adults with locally advanced or metastatic head and neck squamous cell, hepatocellular, melanoma or renal cell carcinoma. Before TCR sequencing, CD4+ and CD8+ T cells were separately sorted from peripheral blood. Relative to germline, V is missing 5 bases and J is missing 2 bases, with 5 bases of the junction outside any gene match. Including the terminal cysteine and phenylalanine, the CDR3 comprises 14 residues. Of all the DNA, just the CDR3 is kept, 42 bases in frame from base 1. According to the germline V gene (reference sequence), CDR1 reads MNHNY and CDR2 reads SVGAGI.

For sequencing of the TCRbeta CDR3 region, genomic DNA was extracted from the sorted cells. The immunoSEQ Assay was used for sequencing of TCRbeta CDR3 regions. Sourced from immuneACCESS, this table was stored by TCRdb with only in-frame sequences that have V and J called. A share of the clones is absent; for the studies checked, an unresolved V gene accounts for under half, and the remainder has no known explanation. The sample data list 40,000 to 60,000 clones, and about four fifths of these were observed just once. The ten top clones hold 6% to 7.5% of the sample. The rearranged segments are TRBV6-6 and TRBJ2-5, and 7 bases in between align with TRBD1. The input for sequencing was CD4+ or CD8+ T cells sorted from blood, taken in a trial of the OX40 agonist ivuxolimab. This sequence originates from an adult with an advanced solid tumor such as melanoma, head and neck, liver or kidney cancer. CDR3 sequence: CASSVYRGQETQYF. The nucleotide sequence reads as follows: TGTGCCAGCAGTGTATACAGGGGACAAGAGACCCAGTACTTC.